Described below is a single TCR beta chain sequence and its context. Its antigen is unknown. This sample was included in a study of post-analysis software for immune sequencing data. Each TCR beta cDNA library carried unique molecular identifiers. TCRdb fed the PCR reads into MiXCR, producing one record per CDR3 protein. The table has 750,000 to 900,000 distinct CDR3 sequences, around 46% seen once. Study-wide results and limits: Relative to controls, patients with multiple sclerosis showed significantly lower normalized Chao1 diversity. About five TRBV segments (TRBV5-6, TRBV5-1 and TRBV20-1 among them) occurred more frequently in patients than in controls.

The germline V and J ends were trimmed by 3 bases and 5 bases, with 25 bases remaining between them. Germline V gene lookup returns CDR1 DFQATT and CDR2 SNEGSKA (reference sequence). The CDR3 spans 17 residues. This chain joins TRBV20-1 and TRBJ1-1, with a tentative D call TRBD1 (6 bases). Sequenced sample: blood. This clonotype was obtained from a girl aged 10 to 17 with multiple sclerosis. CDR3 nucleotide sequence: TGCAGTGCTAGTGCTCCCCTCTGGGGCAGGGGAGGGACTGAAGCTTTCTTT. This codes for CSASAPLWGRGGTEAFF.